A selection of T cell receptor beta chains follows, all from one sample in a study of identifying expanded T cells in peripheral blood. Sequencing was performed with immunoSEQ multiplex PCR; in TCRdb, only in-frame clones are kept and a portion is missing. The sample holds around 120,000 clones; approximately 80% are singletons and the top ten take 3.3%. What was sequenced was blood. Receptor source: a person between 18 and 70 years old in good health. CDR3s leave out the opening cysteine and the closing phenylalanine or tryptophan. The order of the fields is J gene, V gene, D gene, CDR3 protein. D genes are given only for firm matches.

TRBJ1-1	TRBV5-1	TRBD1	ASSLGTDEAF
TRBJ2-5	TRBV7-9	TRBD2	ASSFGLAGDQY
TRBJ2-5	TRBV18	.	ASSPDMGETQY
TRBJ2-5	TRBV9	.	ASSVGDSQETQY
TRBJ2-2	TRBV19	.	ASSMRAGELF
TRBJ2-7	TRBV18	.	ASSPQTGRGSYEQY
TRBJ1-2	TRBV7-9	.	ASSRVGHSYGYT
TRBJ2-7	TRBV7-6	.	ASSSGGGQY
TRBJ1-2	TRBV4-1	TRBD1	ASSHGQGDGYT
TRBJ1-2	TRBV9	TRBD1	ASSVAFLTGQDDGYT
TRBJ2-1	TRBV4-1	.	ASSHEQGINEQF
TRBJ2-7	TRBV4-1	TRBD1	ASSQLLDRGEQY
TRBJ1-1	TRBV6-1	.	ASSDMGGTTEAF
TRBJ2-7	TRBV7-8	.	ASSSLGEQY
TRBJ1-2	TRBV4-1	.	ASSQVRAGMFYGYT
TRBJ2-1	TRBV2	.	ASTHPGPSNNEQF
TRBJ2-7	TRBV5-1	TRBD1	ASSFRDRVDEQY
TRBJ1-1	TRBV27	.	ASSQGKQAEAF
TRBJ1-6	TRBV30	.	AWRALYSPLH
TRBJ1-3	TRBV30	.	AWKGWVSGNTIY
TRBJ1-2	TRBV25-1	.	ASQTENYGYT
TRBJ1-5	TRBV18	.	ASSPQSGRNQPQH
TRBJ1-5	TRBV15	.	ATSRDRGGGSNQPQH
TRBJ1-6	TRBV25-1	TRBD1	ASSPAGTGDPPLH
TRBJ2-7	TRBV5-5	TRBD1	ASSLVGQGREQY
TRBJ2-5	TRBV5-4	TRBD1	ASSTGQGPQETQY
TRBJ2-1	TRBV5-1	.	ASSIGEVHNEQF
TRBJ2-3	TRBV7-6	.	ASSLGETTDTQY
TRBJ1-1	TRBV9	.	ASSPTVGLPNTEAF
TRBJ2-7	TRBV9	.	ASSVEGDVNYEQY
TRBJ1-1	TRBV27	.	ASSRKDGYEAF
TRBJ1-1	TRBV5-5	.	ASSLNTEAF
TRBJ1-2	TRBV7-9	.	ASSGDSGPFYGYT
TRBJ1-2	TRBV27	.	ASTSGSLGYGYT
TRBJ1-1	TRBV6-5	.	ASSSGLNTEAF
TRBJ1-5	TRBV30	TRBD1	AWSADRGQPQH
TRBJ2-5	TRBV9	TRBD1	ASSGQGGETQY
TRBJ2-1	TRBV6-1	.	ASSKGQGKNEQF
TRBJ2-3	TRBV19	TRBD2	ASSLLAGGTDTQY
TRBJ1-2	TRBV4-3	TRBD1	ASSQAWGQNYGYT
TRBJ2-1	TRBV2	TRBD1	ASSANRGNEQF
TRBJ1-5	TRBV18	TRBD1	ASSPGQGYADQPQH
TRBJ2-3	TRBV2	.	ASSEGGFGGAADTQY
TRBJ1-1	TRBV4-3	.	ASSQGHSSISEDTEAF
TRBJ1-1	TRBV4-1	.	ASSQNRVNTEAF
TRBJ1-2	TRBV6-5	.	ASRPSGDYGYT